Below, 12 T cell receptor beta chains from the same sample are listed, as sequenced in a study of breast tumors, draining lymph nodes, adjacent tissues. Axillary draining lymph nodes of breast cancer patients supplied the node samples. MiXCR, run by TCRdb on the multiplex PCR reads, gives a single entry per CDR3 protein. This repertoire shows about 180,000 distinct CDR3 sequences, 33% found once; its top ten account for 3.8%. The sequencing sample was made of axillary lymph node tissue. These receptors all stem from a female donor with breast cancer. Some clones in this sample may be carry-over from other donors' samples.

Points on this clonotype: Sequence at one end of the junction differs from germline and may be a read error. The CDR3 is CGAREVPSQSF. In DNA, the CDR3 is TGCGGTGCTAGAGAAGTCCCCAGCCAGTCCTTC. V and J are TRBV20-1 and TRBJ2-1; D is uncertain. Germline-derived CDR1 and CDR2 are DFQATT and SNEGSKA (reference sequence). The CDR3 has 11 amino acids.

Ten or more counts support this clonotype. V is TRBV24-1 and J is TRBJ2-5, with 8 bases that match TRBD2. The CDR3 is 15 amino acids. Germline V gene lookup returns CDR1 KGHDR and CDR2 SFDVKD. V dropped 2 bases and J dropped 4; count of bases not matched to a gene: 5. CDR3 amino acids: CATSDWISGRETQYF. In nucleotides, the CDR3 is TGTGCCACCAGTGATTGGATCAGCGGGAGAGAGACCCAGTACTTC.

About this clonotype: One end of the junction varies from germline; a read error may be responsible. The rearrangement links TRBV5-6 to TRBJ2-1, with a possible D match to TRBD2 (6 bases). The germline gives CDR1 SGHDT, CDR2 YYEEEE. The length of the CDR3 is 16 residues. The CDR3 is CANSTRDLLHYNEQFF. Written as DNA, the CDR3 is TGTGCCAACAGTACCCGGGACTTACTACACTACAATGAGCAGTTTTTT.

This clonotype was counted ten times or more. The chain recombines TRBV4-1 with TRBJ1-5; D is possibly TRBD1 (5 bases). The V end was cut by 1 base, the J end by 0 bases, with 7 bases between. The germline V gene has CDR1 MGHRA and CDR2 YSYEKL. CDR3 length: 15 amino acids. CDR3: CASSQVQGSNQPQHF. In DNA form, the CDR3 reads TGCGCCAGCAGCCAAGTGCAGGGTAGCAATCAGCCCCAGCATTTT.

This chain uses TRBV7-9 with TRBJ2-5; D tentatively reads TRBD1 or TRBD2 (5 bases each). This CDR3 has 16 residues. V lost 5 bases, J lost 3 bases, and 19 bases lay in between. Germline CDR1 and CDR2: SEHNR and FQNEAQ (reference sequence). The CDR3 DNA is TGTGCCAGCAGCGAAGGGGAGAGGGGCTGGGAAGAGACCCAGTACTTC. The encoded protein is CASSEGERGWEETQYF.

As to this clonotype: At one end, the junction sequence differs from germline, possibly due to a read error. This chain uses TRBV19 with TRBJ1-4, with D perhaps matching TRBD1 (5 bases). CDR3 length equals 16 residues. Per the germline V gene, CDR1 is LNHDA and CDR2 is SQIVND (reference sequence). The CDR3 sequence is CASSILAGPGNEKLFF. The CDR3 DNA sequence: TGTGCCAGTAGTATACTAGCGGGACCCGGTAATGAAAAACTGTTTTTC. The whole variable domain, filled in from reference TRBV19 and TRBJ1-4, reads DGGITQSPKYLFRKEGQNVTLSCEQNLNHDAMYWYRQDPGQGLRLIYYSQIVNDFQKGDIAEGYSVSREKKESFPLTVTSAQKNPTAFYLCASSILAGPGNEKLFFGSGTQLSVL.

This clonotype was recorded at least ten times. The V call is TRBV19, the J call TRBJ1-5; D uncertain. This CDR3 has 12 residues. CDR1 and CDR2 from the germline V gene are LNHDA and SQIVND (reference sequence). V gave up 6 bases and J gave up 2 bases, with 5 bases separating them. The chain's CDR3 is CASRLGNQPQHF. The CDR3 DNA sequence: TGTGCCAGTAGATTGGGCAATCAGCCCCAGCATTTT.

This clonotype appeared many times. This chain uses TRBV6-5 with TRBJ1-6; D gene ambiguous. Per germline, CDR1 MNHEY and CDR2 SVGAGI. This CDR3 contains 14 residues. V lost 10 bases and J lost 7, with 17 bases in between. The CDR3, as DNA: TGTGCCACCGGCTCAACTGGGGAGAATTCACCCCTCCACTTT. Translating gives CATGSTGENSPLHF.

The V and J genes are TRBV11-2 and TRBJ2-2; D is unclear. The germline CDR1 and CDR2 sequences are SGHAT and FQNNGV. CDR3 length equals 15 residues. Trimming pared 3 bases from V and 5 bases from J, leaving 13 bases between. CDR3 in amino acids: CASSFMAGGTGELFF. The CDR3 bases are TGTGCCAGCAGCTTTATGGCCGGTGGGACCGGGGAGCTGTTTTTT.

This clonotype was seen at least ten times. The chain has TRBV20-1 and TRBJ2-1, with D uncertain. Trimming removed 5 bases from V and 6 bases from J, with 8 bases in between. Germline V gene data show CDR1 as DFQATT and CDR2 as SNEGSKA (reference sequence). This CDR3 contains 11 residues. The CDR3 loop is CSAGRPNEQFF. Written as DNA, the CDR3 is TGCAGTGCTGGACGTCCCAATGAGCAGTTCTTC.

The sample holds many counts of this clonotype. The genes are TRBV19 and TRBJ1-2; the D gene is possibly TRBD1 (6 bases). This CDR3 is built from 16 residues. Germline-derived CDR1 and CDR2 are LNHDA and SQIVND (reference sequence). Trimming took off 3 bases at V and 4 bases at J, with 18 bases between the two ends. The CDR3 bases are TGTGCCAGTAGTATTCCGGGGGGCTTGGGAGTCTATGGCTACACCTTC. It encodes CASSIPGGLGVYGYTF.

The sample holds one count of this clonotype. Because the CDR3's place on the DNA is in doubt, the DNA is left out and the CDR3 is given as listed by TCRdb. V and J are TRBV11-3 and TRBJ2-3; the table's D call, TRBD1, has no DNA check behind it. Germline-derived CDR1 and CDR2 are SGHNT and YENEEA. The length of the CDR3 is 23 amino acids, counting both ends. CDR3 amino acids: CASSFYICSANGPEGDSTDTQYF.